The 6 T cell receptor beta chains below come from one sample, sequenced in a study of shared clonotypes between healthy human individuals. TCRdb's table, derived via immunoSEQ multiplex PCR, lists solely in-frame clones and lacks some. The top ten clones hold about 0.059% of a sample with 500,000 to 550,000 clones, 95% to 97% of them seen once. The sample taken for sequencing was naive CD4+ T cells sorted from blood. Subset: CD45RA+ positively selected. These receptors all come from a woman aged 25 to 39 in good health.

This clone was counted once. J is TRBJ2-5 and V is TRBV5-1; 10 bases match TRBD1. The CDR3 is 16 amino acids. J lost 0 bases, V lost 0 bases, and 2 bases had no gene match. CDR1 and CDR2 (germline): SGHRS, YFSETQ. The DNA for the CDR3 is TGCGCCAGCAGCTTGGGGGACAGGGGACACCAAGAGACCCAGTACTTC. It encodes CASSLGDRGHQETQYF.

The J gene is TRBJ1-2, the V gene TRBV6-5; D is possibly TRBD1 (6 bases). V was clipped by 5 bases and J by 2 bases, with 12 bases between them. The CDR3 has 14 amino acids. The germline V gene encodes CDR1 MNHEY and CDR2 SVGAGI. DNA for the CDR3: TGTGCCAGCAGTGTAGACAGGATAAACTATGGCTACACCTTC. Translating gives CASSVDRINYGYTF.

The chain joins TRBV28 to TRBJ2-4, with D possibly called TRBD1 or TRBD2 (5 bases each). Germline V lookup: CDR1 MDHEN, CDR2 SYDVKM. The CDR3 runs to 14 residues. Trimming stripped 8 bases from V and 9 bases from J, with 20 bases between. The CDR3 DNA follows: TGTGCCAGCCTGACCGGGCACCCTGGGGGCATTCAGTACTTC. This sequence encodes CASLTGHPGGIQYF.

CDR3 loop: CASSVDRAFDTEAFF. The CDR3 bases are TGCGCCAGCAGTGTGGACAGGGCTTTTGACACTGAAGCTTTCTTT. V usage is TRBV10-2 and J usage is TRBJ1-1; the match to TRBD1 covers 8 bases. The germline gives CDR1 WSHSY, CDR2 SAAADI. This CDR3 spans 15 amino acids. The V and J ends lost 4 bases and 3 bases, in that order; junction bases with no gene match: 7.

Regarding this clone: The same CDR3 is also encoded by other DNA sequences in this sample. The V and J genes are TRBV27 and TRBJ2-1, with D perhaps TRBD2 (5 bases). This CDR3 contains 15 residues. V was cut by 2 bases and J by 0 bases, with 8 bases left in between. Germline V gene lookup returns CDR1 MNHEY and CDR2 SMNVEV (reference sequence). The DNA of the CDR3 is TGTGCCAGCAGTTTAAGGGAGAGCTCCTACAATGAGCAGTTCTTC. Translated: CASSLRESSYNEQFF.

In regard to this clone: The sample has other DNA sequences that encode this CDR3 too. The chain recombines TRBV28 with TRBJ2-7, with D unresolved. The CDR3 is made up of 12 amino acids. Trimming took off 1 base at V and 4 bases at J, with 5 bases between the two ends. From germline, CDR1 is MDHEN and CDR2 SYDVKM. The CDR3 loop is CASSLSGYEQYF. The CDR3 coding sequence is TGTGCCAGCAGTTTATCCGGATACGAGCAGTACTTC.